The clone carrying this T cell receptor beta chain was seen a few times. Its antigen is not identified. 5'RACE template switching produced TCR cDNA carrying a universal primer site and UMIs. MiXCR was run by TCRdb on the 5' RACE reads, yielding one entry per CDR3 protein. This sample carries around 360,000 distinct CDR3 sequences, 9.5% to 13% of them seen once, and the ten largest clones take less than 20%. These data are taken from a study of T cells after yellow fever vaccination. Study information: For low cell numbers, libraries were made with SMART-Seq v4 Ultra Low Input.

V shed 1 base and J shed 3 bases, with 14 bases lying between them. CDR3 length equals 15 residues. In germline, CDR1 is SGHNT, CDR2 YYREEE (reference sequence). Study-wide results and limits: Post-booster samples contained most primary-vaccination clones (more than 95% CD4, about 90% CD8). Shared CD4/CD8 clonotypes were a small share, likely from convergent recombination.

This TCR came from a man between 18 and 29 years old who received the YFV17D yellow fever vaccine. Material: PBMCs, obtained on the day of the first yellow fever vaccination. This chain links TRBV5-4 with TRBJ2-7; possible D gene TRBD2, 6 bases. In DNA form, the CDR3 reads TGTGCCAGCAGCTTGTTCGCGGGGCAGGGCTACGAGCAGTACTTC. Protein sequence: CASSLFAGQGYEQYF. Filled out from reference TRBV5-4 and TRBJ2-7, the complete variable domain reads ETGVTQSPTHLIKTRGQQVTLRCSSQSGHNTVSWYQQALGQGPQFIFQYYREEENGRGNFPPRFSGLQFPNYSSELNVNALELDDSALYLCASSLFAGQGYEQYFGPGTRLTVT.